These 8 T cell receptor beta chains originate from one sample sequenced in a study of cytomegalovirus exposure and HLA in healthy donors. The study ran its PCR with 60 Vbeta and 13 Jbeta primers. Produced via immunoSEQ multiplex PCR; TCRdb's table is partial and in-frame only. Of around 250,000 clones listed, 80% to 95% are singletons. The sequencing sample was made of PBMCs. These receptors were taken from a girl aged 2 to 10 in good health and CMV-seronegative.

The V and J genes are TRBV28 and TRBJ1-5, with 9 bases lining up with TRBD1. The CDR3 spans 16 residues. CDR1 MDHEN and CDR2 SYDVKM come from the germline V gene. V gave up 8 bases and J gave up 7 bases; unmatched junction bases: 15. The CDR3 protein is CASDSPTGGGGQPQHF. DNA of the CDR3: TGTGCCAGCGATTCGCCCACAGGGGGCGGAGGGCAGCCCCAGCATTTT.

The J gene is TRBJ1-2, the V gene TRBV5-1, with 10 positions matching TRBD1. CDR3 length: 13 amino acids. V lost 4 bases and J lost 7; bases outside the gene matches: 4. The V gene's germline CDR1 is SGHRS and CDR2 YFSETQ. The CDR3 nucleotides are TGCGCCAGCAGCGGGGACAGGGGAAGTGGCTACACCTTC. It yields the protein CASSGDRGSGYTF.

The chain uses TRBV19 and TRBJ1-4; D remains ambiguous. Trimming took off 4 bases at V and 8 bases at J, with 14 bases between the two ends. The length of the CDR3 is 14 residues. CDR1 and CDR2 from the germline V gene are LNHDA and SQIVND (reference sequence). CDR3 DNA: TGTGCCAGTAGTACCGATATGAGAAAGGAAAAACTGTTTTTT. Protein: CASSTDMRKEKLFF.

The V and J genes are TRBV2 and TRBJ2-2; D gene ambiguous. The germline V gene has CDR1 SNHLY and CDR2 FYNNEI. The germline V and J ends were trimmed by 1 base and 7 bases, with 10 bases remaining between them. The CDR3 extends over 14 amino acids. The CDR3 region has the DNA TGTGCCAGCAGTGAAGACAGATCAAGCGGGGAGCTGTTTTTT. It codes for CASSEDRSSGELFF.

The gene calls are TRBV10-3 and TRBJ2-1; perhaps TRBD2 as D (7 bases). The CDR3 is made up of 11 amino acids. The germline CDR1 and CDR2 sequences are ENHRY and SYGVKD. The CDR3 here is CGGGTYNEQFF. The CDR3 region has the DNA TGTGGGGGGGGCACATACAATGAGCAGTTCTTC.

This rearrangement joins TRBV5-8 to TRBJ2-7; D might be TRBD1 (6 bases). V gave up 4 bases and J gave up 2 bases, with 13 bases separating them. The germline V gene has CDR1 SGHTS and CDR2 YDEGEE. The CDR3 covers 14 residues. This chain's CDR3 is CASSREGEPYEQYF. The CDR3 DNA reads TGTGCCAGCAGCCGCGAGGGGGAGCCCTACGAGCAGTACTTC.

The CDR3 region has the DNA TGTGCCAGCAGTGAATTGACAGGGGGTGAAAAACTGTTTTTT. It is translated as CASSELTGGEKLFF. This chain links TRBV2 with TRBJ1-4, with 9 bases that match TRBD1. Germline values: CDR1 SNHLY, CDR2 FYNNEI. V trimming: 2 bases; J trimming: 7 bases; junction bases outside the gene matches: 2. The CDR3 has 14 amino acids. The full variable domain, its missing parts supplied by reference TRBV2 and TRBJ1-4, is EPEVTQTPSHQVTQMGQEVILRCVPISNHLYFYWYRQILGQKVEFLVSFYNNEISEKSEIFDDQFSVERPDGSNFTLKIRSTKLEDSAMYFCASSELTGGEKLFFGSGTQLSVL.

CDR3: CASSHPDRHNEQFF. CDR3 DNA: TGTGCCAGCAGTCACCCCGACAGACACAATGAGCAGTTCTTC. This chain links TRBV14 with TRBJ2-1; D perhaps matches TRBD1 (5 bases). The CDR3 sequence is 14 residues long. Germline CDR1 and CDR2: SGHDN and FVKESK. V lost 6 bases and J 5 bases, leaving 14 bases between the germline ends. The complete variable domain, with remaining parts taken from reference TRBV14 and TRBJ2-1, reads EAGVTQFPSHSVIEKGQTVTLRCDPISGHDNLYWYRRVMGKEIKFLLHFVKESKQDESGMPNNRFLAERTGGTYSTLKVQPAELEDSGVYFCASSHPDRHNEQFFGPGTRLTVL.